This entry features one T cell receptor beta chain sequence. In germline, CDR1 is MNHNS, CDR2 SASEGT. The CDR3 sequence is 12 residues long. V lost 8 bases and J 6 bases, leaving 13 bases between the germline ends. Produced via immunoSEQ multiplex PCR; TCRdb's table is partial and in-frame only. The data hold a few hundred thousand clones, with more than 85% observed a single time. The data belong to a study of shared T cell receptors in the human thymus. This TCR was sampled from a human donor. Material for sequencing was thymocytes. V usage is TRBV6-1 and J usage is TRBJ1-2, with unresolved D. The CDR3 nucleotides read TGTGCCAGCTGTGGGCGGACCGATGGCTACACCTTC. Its protein product is CASCGRTDGYTF.